Listed here are 21 T cell receptor beta chains from one sample, sequenced in a study of blood T cell dynamics during melanoma immunotherapy. Using immunoSEQ multiplex PCR, the repertoire was profiled, and TCRdb retains in-frame clones only, with some absent. Of around 20,000 clones detected, about 90% appear once; the ten largest clones hold approximately 8%. Time point given: week 3, after first cycle of checkpoint inhibitor. Sequenced material: blood, taken from a patient treated with checkpoint blockade. These receptors were taken from a human donor with melanoma.

This sequence joins TRBV4-2 and TRBJ2-1; the match to TRBD1 covers 7 bases. The CDR3 has 16 residues. The trim removed 3 bases at V and 0 bases at J, leaving 5 bases unmatched. Germline values: CDR1 LGHNA, CDR2 YNFKEQ. CDR3 in amino acids: CASSHSGQTSYNEQFF. The CDR3, as DNA: TGTGCCAGCAGCCACTCGGGACAGACCTCCTACAATGAGCAGTTCTTC.

The chain is built from TRBV5-4 and TRBJ2-1, with D maybe TRBD2 (5 bases). The V and J ends lost 4 bases and 6 bases respectively, with 17 bases between them. Per the germline V gene, CDR1 is SGHNT and CDR2 is YYREEE (reference sequence). The CDR3 sequence is 15 residues long. CDR3 coding DNA: TGTGCCAGCAGCCCCGGCCTAGCCCCACTCAATGAGCAGTTCTTC. As protein: CASSPGLAPLNEQFF.

J is TRBJ2-3 and V is TRBV28; the match to TRBD2 covers 12 bases. CDR1 is MDHEN, CDR2 SYDVKM, per germline. The junction had 5 bases not matched to a gene; V was cut back by 4 bases and J by 3 bases. The CDR3 extends over 16 amino acids. The CDR3 region has the DNA TGTGCCAGCAGTTCAACTAGCGGGAGGTCTACAGATACGCAGTATTTT. Protein product: CASSSTSGRSTDTQYF.

This clone has a single count. The rearrangement links TRBV28 to TRBJ2-7, with unresolved D. The CDR3 extends over 13 amino acids. Germline CDR1 reads MDHEN; CDR2 reads SYDVKM. V dropped 6 bases and J dropped 1 base, with 10 bases sitting between them. CDR3 sequence reads: CASRLTDSYEQYF. CDR3 sequence (DNA): TGTGCCAGCAGATTGACTGATTCCTACGAGCAGTACTTC.

V usage is TRBV27 and J usage is TRBJ2-7; 9 bases are a match to TRBD1. Per the germline V gene, CDR1 is MNHEY and CDR2 is SMNVEV (reference sequence). The CDR3 consists of 16 residues. V lost 5 bases to trimming and J lost 4 bases; unmatched junction nucleotides: 12. The CDR3 spells CASSPRRAQGAYEQYF. The CDR3 coding sequence is TGTGCCAGCAGTCCCAGAAGGGCACAGGGGGCTTACGAGCAGTACTTC.

V gene TRBV7-2 combines with J gene TRBJ2-7; 7 bases align to TRBD2. V gave up 5 bases and J gave up 4 bases; unmatched junction bases: 8. The CDR3 has 14 amino acids. Germline values: CDR1 SGHTA, CDR2 FQGNSA. CDR3 coding DNA: TGTGCCAGCAGCGGGCGTGTCGGGAGGTACGAGCAGTACTTC. Its protein product is CASSGRVGRYEQYF.

This chain uses TRBV7-2 with TRBJ1-4, with no clear D. Germline V gene sequence: CDR1 SGHTA, CDR2 FQGNSA. CDR3 size: 13 residues. Deletions cut 2 bases from V and 5 bases from J, with 6 bases between. The CDR3 coding sequence is TGTGCCAGCAGCTTAAGACACAATGAAAAACTGTTTTTT. This gives the protein CASSLRHNEKLFF.

The chain carries TRBV7-5 and TRBJ1-2; the table gives TRBD1 as D, unverified against the DNA. TRBV7-5 is termed a pseudogene. This CDR3 is 13 amino acids long. The CDR3 DNA is TGTGTCAGATGGCAGGGGCGCTCCTATGGCTACACCTTC. Translating gives CVRWQGRSYGYTF.

The chain uses TRBV5-6 and TRBJ2-2; D is unclear. Germline assignment: CDR1 SGHDT and CDR2 YYEEEE. V gave up 5 bases and J gave up 6 bases, with 14 bases separating them. CDR3 length equals 14 residues. This CDR3 reads CASRFWVSAGELFF. CDR3 coding DNA: TGTGCCAGCAGGTTTTGGGTCAGCGCCGGGGAGCTGTTTTTT. The whole variable domain, remainder taken from reference TRBV5-6 and TRBJ2-2, is DAGVTQSPTHLIKTRGQQVTLRCSPKSGHDTVSWYQQALGQGPQFIFQYYEEEERQRGNFPDRFSGHQFPNYSSELNVNALLLGDSALYLCASRFWVSAGELFFGEGSRLTVL.

V usage is TRBV6-6 and J usage is TRBJ1-1; no firm D call. This CDR3 has 12 residues. CDR1 and CDR2 from the germline V gene are MNHNY and SVGAGI (reference sequence). The germline V and J ends were trimmed by 6 bases and 2 bases, with 7 bases remaining between them. DNA for the CDR3: TGTGCCAGCAGCAACCAAAACACTGAAGCTTTCTTT. As protein: CASSNQNTEAFF.

Only one count was recorded for this clone. V gene TRBV10-3 combines with J gene TRBJ1-2; TRBD1 matches 9 bases. The germline CDR1 and CDR2 sequences are ENHRY and SYGVKD. V gave up 2 bases and J gave up 6 bases; unmatched junction bases: 10. The CDR3 runs to 16 residues. CDR3 sequence: CAISEAAGTGKNGYTF. CDR3 DNA sequence: TGTGCCATCAGTGAGGCTGCTGGGACAGGGAAGAATGGCTACACCTTC.

The chain carries TRBV19 and TRBJ1-2; tentative D call: TRBD1 (6 bases). Germline values: CDR1 LNHDA, CDR2 SQIVND (reference sequence). The CDR3 sequence is 13 residues long. Trimming cost V 7 bases and J 8 bases, with 17 bases left between them. The CDR3 here is CASNLQGQRGYTF. CDR3 nucleotide sequence: TGTGCCAGTAACCTCCAGGGGCAAAGGGGCTACACCTTC.

This clone was observed a handful of times. The gene calls are TRBV4-1 and TRBJ2-7, with TRBD2 identical over 10 bases. This CDR3 comprises 16 residues. Germline V gene sequence: CDR1 MGHRA, CDR2 YSYEKL. Trimming removed 0 bases from V and 2 bases from J; junction bases left unmatched: 4. As DNA, the CDR3 is TGCGCCAGCAGCCAAGATCGGCTAGCGGGGGCCTACGAGCAGTACTTC. This translates into CASSQDRLAGAYEQYF.

The chain has TRBV19 and TRBJ2-7; TRBD1 agrees at 10 bases. CDR1 and CDR2 (germline): LNHDA, SQIVND (reference sequence). J lost 4 bases, V lost 10 bases, and 4 bases had no gene match. CDR3 size: 12 residues. The CDR3 DNA follows: TGTGCCACCGGGACAGGGGAATACGAGCAGTACTTC. Translation: CATGTGEYEQYF.

This clone was detected a few times. The rearrangement links TRBV30 to TRBJ1-2; tentatively, D is TRBD1 (5 bases). V was cut by 1 base and J by 4 bases, with 16 bases left in between. This CDR3 region has 15 residues. Germline lookup yields CDR1 GTSNPN and CDR2 SVGIG (reference sequence). This CDR3 reads CAWSAPGGGGYGYTF. The CDR3 region has the DNA TGTGCCTGGAGTGCCCCCGGGGGGGGTGGCTATGGCTACACCTTC.

The rearrangement uses TRBV29-1 and TRBJ2-1; TRBD1 is a possible D gene (6 bases). CDR1 is SQVTM and CDR2 is ANQGSEA in the germline V gene. V was clipped by 5 bases and J by 11 bases, with 16 bases between them. This CDR3 is 12 amino acids long. CDR3 amino acids: CSVTSVQGKQFF. The CDR3 bases are TGCAGCGTTACTTCGGTTCAGGGGAAGCAGTTCTTC.

V is TRBV7-9 and J is TRBJ1-2; D gene ambiguous. Per the germline V gene, CDR1 is SEHNR and CDR2 is FQNEAQ (reference sequence). The CDR3 totals 15 residues. Trimming took off 4 bases at V and 2 bases at J, with 14 bases between the two ends. The CDR3 sequence is CASSSSYVRNYGYTF. The CDR3 DNA reads TGTGCCAGCAGCTCATCTTATGTCAGGAACTATGGCTACACCTTC. Full variable domain (remainder filled in from reference TRBV7-9 and TRBJ1-2): DTGVSQNPRHKITKRGQNVTFRCDPISEHNRLYWYRQTLGQGPEFLTYFQNEAQLEKSRLLSDRFSAERPKGSFSTLEIQRTEQGDSAMYLCASSSSYVRNYGYTFGSGTRLTVV.

V and J are TRBV30 and TRBJ1-1; D gene ambiguous. V dropped 2 bases and J dropped 1 base, with 8 bases sitting between them. CDR1 is GTSNPN and CDR2 is SVGIG in the germline V gene (reference sequence). The CDR3 is 13 amino acids. The CDR3 protein is CAWSQHPNTEAFF. As DNA, the CDR3 is TGTGCCTGGAGTCAGCACCCGAACACTGAAGCTTTCTTT.

This clone was counted a single time. This rearrangement joins TRBV6-5 to TRBJ2-5, with TRBD1 matching 8 bases. The closer fit of TRBJ2-7 to the DNA end suggests the J call may be wrong. This CDR3 has 14 residues. The germline V gene has CDR1 MNHEY and CDR2 SVGAGI. The CDR3: CASRYGQGFYEQYF. For the CDR3, the DNA is TGTGCCAGCAGGTACGGACAGGGCTTCTACGAGCAGTACTTC.

This chain joins TRBV9 and TRBJ2-2; possible D gene TRBD1, 6 bases. This CDR3 region has 16 residues. CDR1 and CDR2 from the germline V gene are SGDLS and YYNGEE. V lost 0 bases to trimming and J lost 0 bases, with 9 bases between them. CDR3 loop: CASSVVAGANTGELFF. The DNA for the CDR3 is TGTGCCAGCAGCGTAGTCGCAGGGGCGAACACCGGGGAGCTGTTTTTT.

This clone was found once. V is TRBV5-6 and J is TRBJ1-1; D remains ambiguous. Trimming stripped 1 base from V and 2 bases from J, with 3 bases between. CDR1 and CDR2 from the germline V gene are SGHDT and YYEEEE. The CDR3 consists of 12 residues. The DNA for the CDR3 is TGTGCCAGCAGCTTGTCAAACACTGAAGCTTTCTTT. Translating it yields CASSLSNTEAFF.